These T cell receptor beta chains were read from a single sample in a study of T cells and copy number aberrations in small-cell lung cancer. TCRdb keeps only in-frame clones here, not all; method: immunoSEQ multiplex PCR. Of under 1,200 clones listed, approximately 86% are singletons. The material sequenced was tumor tissue. The receptor set was obtained from a man in his sixties with small cell lung cancer. Both conserved end residues are trimmed from each CDR3. Each record gives: V gene, clone size, CDR3 protein. For some rows the clone size is stated as once, few or many, or as a class when expanded; others skip it.

V: TRBV2; size: NA; CDR3: ASSEASRGASYT
V: TRBV27; size: NA; CDR3: ASSLGTGIDTQY
V: TRBV5-8; size: NA; CDR3: ASTHGTGSANIQY
V: TRBV7-8; size: NA; CDR3: ASRKLGGLGGELF
V: TRBV5-1; size: NA; CDR3: ASSALQTYEQY
V: TRBV14; size: NA; CDR3: ASSQGTSGSGTDTQY
V: TRBV11-2; size: NA; CDR3: ASSWGETQY
V: TRBV19; size: NA; CDR3: ATRTGNTEAF
V: TRBV27; size: NA; CDR3: ASSLSSFNEQF
V: TRBV11-1; size: NA; CDR3: ASSLGDRGFVETQY
V: TRBV5-4; size: NA; CDR3: ASSPPGRARNEQY
V: TRBV5-1; size: NA; CDR3: ASSTGQDRLLYYGYT
V: TRBV19; size: NA; CDR3: ASNGGNTGELF
V: TRBV4-1; size: once; CDR3: ASSQVLVRSKGDTQY
V: TRBV19; size: NA; CDR3: ASTRTAAGNQPQH
V: TRBV5-1; size: NA; CDR3: ASSLGSTESEAF
V: TRBV7-8; size: NA; CDR3: ASSAYPGLANLEQF
V: TRBV9; size: NA; CDR3: ASSVDSTDEQY
V: TRBV7-6; size: NA; CDR3: ASSVGQGETGELF
V: TRBV5-1; size: NA; CDR3: ASSLSGTGANVLT
V: TRBV7-9; size: NA; CDR3: ASSLGGLDTQY
V: TRBV28; size: NA; CDR3: ASSQNPSNTGELF
V: TRBV5-1; size: NA; CDR3: ASSARLAGSEQY
V: TRBV19; size: NA; CDR3: ASRGPNYGYT